The clone carrying this T cell receptor beta chain was recorded a few times. Using RNA transcripts as the source, TCR beta CDR3 regions were amplified. The HTBI primer set drove a first-round RT-PCR of the TCR CDR3. Each CDR3 protein is one row after TCRdb ran MiXCR on the multiplex PCR reads. The table has roughly 280,000 distinct CDR3 sequences, over 20% seen once; the top ten hold approximately 60%. V shed 4 bases, J shed 4 bases, and the junction held 7 bases outside the gene matches. Germline lookup yields CDR1 SGHVS and CDR2 FQNEAQ. This CDR3 has 15 residues. The data were obtained in a study of T cells in Graves' hyperthyroidism and ophthalmopathy. Study at large: Before any treatment, at initial diagnosis, peripheral blood was collected.

The TCR originated in a man aged 25-45 years with Graves' ophthalmopathy. The sequenced sample was blood. The genes are TRBV7-8 and TRBJ2-7; 10 bases line up with TRBD2. In DNA form, the CDR3 reads TGTGCCAGCAGCTCAAGCGGGAGGGCTCTATACGAGCAGTACTTC. This gives the protein CASSSSGRALYEQYF.